This T cell receptor (beta chain) was sequenced during a study of blood T cell repertoires in COVID-19. Overall study: The origin of the acute and convalescent COVID-19 samples was the United States, Italy and Spain.

Using immunoSEQ multiplex PCR, the repertoire was profiled, and TCRdb retains in-frame clones only, with some absent. The sample lists hundreds of thousands of clones, about four fifths occurring once. Participants spanned ages about 18 to 100 years and resided in 20 to 30 US areas. People in the exposed group encountered a COVID-19 case within 2 weeks before entering the study. The germline V gene encodes CDR1 SEHNR and CDR2 FQNEAQ (reference sequence). The CDR3 spans 16 residues. V shed 5 bases, J shed 7 bases, and the junction held 12 bases outside the gene matches. The V gene is TRBV7-9, the J gene TRBJ2-1, with 9 positions matching TRBD1. This receptor was taken from a woman aged 50 to 60 who had been exposed to COVID-19. Sequenced: PBMCs or T cells enriched from blood (not recorded which). The CDR3 here is CASSTHGGQGLNEQFF. The DNA for the CDR3 is TGTGCCAGCAGCACTCACGGAGGACAGGGGCTTAATGAGCAGTTCTTC.